This T cell receptor (beta chain) is from a study of blood T cell repertoires in COVID-19. As concerns this clone: Other DNA sequences in the same sample also yield this CDR3.

Germline loops: CDR1 KGHSH, CDR2 LQKENI. The junction had 3 bases not matched to a gene; V was cut back by 3 bases and J by 4 bases. The CDR3 sequence is 15 residues long. Only in-frame clones appear in the TCRdb table, and some are missing; sequencing was by immunoSEQ multiplex PCR. Among around 230,000 clones listed, 87% were seen once. Sequencing used PBMCs or T cells enriched from blood (not recorded which). This clonotype was sampled from a man between 18 and 29 years old with acute COVID-19. The chain joins TRBV18 to TRBJ2-1; TRBD1 agrees at 10 bases. The CDR3 sequence is CASSPGQGSYNEQFF. CDR3 nucleotides: TGTGCCAGCTCACCGGGACAGGGGAGTTACAATGAGCAGTTCTTC.